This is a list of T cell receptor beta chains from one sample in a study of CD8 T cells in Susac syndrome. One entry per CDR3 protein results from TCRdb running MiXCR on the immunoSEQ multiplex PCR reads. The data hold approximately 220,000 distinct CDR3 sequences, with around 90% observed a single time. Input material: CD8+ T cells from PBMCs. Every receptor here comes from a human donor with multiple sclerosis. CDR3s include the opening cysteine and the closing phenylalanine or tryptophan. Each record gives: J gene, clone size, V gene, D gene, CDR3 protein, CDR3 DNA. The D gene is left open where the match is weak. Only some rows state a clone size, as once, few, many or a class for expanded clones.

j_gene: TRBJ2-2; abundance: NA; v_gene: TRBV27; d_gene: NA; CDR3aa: CASSPVKVGELFF; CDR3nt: TGTGCCAGCAGTCCAGTTAAGGTGGGGGAGCTGTTTTTT
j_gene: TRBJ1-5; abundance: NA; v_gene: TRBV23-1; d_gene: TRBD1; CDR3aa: CASHTGGNQPQHF; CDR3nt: TGCGCCAGCCATACAGGGGGCAATCAGCCCCAGCATTTT
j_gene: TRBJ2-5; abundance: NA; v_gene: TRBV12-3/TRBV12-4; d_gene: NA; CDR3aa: CASSSYQGGRAQYF; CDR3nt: TGTGCCAGCAGTTCCTACCAGGGGGGACGGGCCCAGTACTTC
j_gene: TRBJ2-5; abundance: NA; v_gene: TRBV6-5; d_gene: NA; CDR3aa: CASNNGGLQETQYF; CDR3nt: TGTGCCAGCAATAATGGAGGATTACAAGAGACCCAGTACTTC
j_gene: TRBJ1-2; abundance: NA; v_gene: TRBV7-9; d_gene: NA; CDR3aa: CASSRGSLNYGYTF; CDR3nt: TGTGCCAGCAGCCGAGGTTCCTTAAACTATGGCTACACCTTC
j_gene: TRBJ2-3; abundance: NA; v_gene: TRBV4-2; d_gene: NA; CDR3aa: CASSPGVRTDTQYF; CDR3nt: TGTGCCAGCAGCCCAGGGGTGCGGACAGATACGCAGTATTTT
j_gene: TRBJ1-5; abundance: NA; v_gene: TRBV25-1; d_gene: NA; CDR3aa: CASSPGADNQPQHF; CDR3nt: TGTGCCAGCAGTCCGGGGGCAGATAATCAGCCCCAGCATTTT
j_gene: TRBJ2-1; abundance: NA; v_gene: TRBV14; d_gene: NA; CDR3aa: CASSQEIWWDNEQFF; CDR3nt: TGTGCCAGCAGCCAAGAGATCTGGTGGGACAATGAGCAGTTCTTC
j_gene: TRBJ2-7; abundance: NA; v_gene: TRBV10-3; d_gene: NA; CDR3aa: CAISDPFRDQILEQYF; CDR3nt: TGTGCCATCAGTGACCCGTTCAGGGACCAAATACTAGAGCAGTACTTC
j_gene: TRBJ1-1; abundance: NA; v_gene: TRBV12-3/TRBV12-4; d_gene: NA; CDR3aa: CASSLEGHLNTEAFF; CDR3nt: TGTGCCAGCAGTTTAGAGGGACACTTGAACACTGAAGCTTTCTTT
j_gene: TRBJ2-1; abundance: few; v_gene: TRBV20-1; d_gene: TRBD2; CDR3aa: CSARDRASGTHNEQFF; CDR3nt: TGCAGTGCTAGAGACCGGGCTAGCGGGACTCACAATGAGCAGTTCTTC
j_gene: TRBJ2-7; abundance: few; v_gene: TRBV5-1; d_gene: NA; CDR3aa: CASSLEQSYEQYF; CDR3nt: TGCGCCAGCAGCTTGGAACAGTCCTACGAGCAGTACTTC
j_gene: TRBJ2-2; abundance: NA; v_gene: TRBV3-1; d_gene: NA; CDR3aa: CASSRFENPNTGELFF; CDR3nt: TGTGCCAGCAGCCGCTTCGAGAACCCGAACACCGGGGAGCTGTTTTTT
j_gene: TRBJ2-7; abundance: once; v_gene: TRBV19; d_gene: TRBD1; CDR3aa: CASSIVQGASYEQYF; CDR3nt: TGTGCCAGTAGTATCGTGCAGGGGGCTTCCTACGAGCAGTACTTC
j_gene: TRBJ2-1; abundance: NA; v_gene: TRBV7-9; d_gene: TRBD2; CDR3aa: CASSLDMGLAGGDEQFF; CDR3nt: TGTGCCAGCAGCTTAGACATGGGACTAGCGGGAGGCGATGAGCAGTTCTTC
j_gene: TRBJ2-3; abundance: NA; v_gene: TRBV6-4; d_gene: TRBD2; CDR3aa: CASRGGLASDTQYF; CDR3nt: TGTGCCAGCAGGGGCGGACTAGCCTCAGATACGCAGTATTTT
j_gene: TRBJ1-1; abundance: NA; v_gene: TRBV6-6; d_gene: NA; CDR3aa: CASSTGSAFF; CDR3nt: TGTGCCAGCAGTACAGGGTCAGCTTTCTTT
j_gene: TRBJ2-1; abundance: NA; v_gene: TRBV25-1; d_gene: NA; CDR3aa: CASSNRENEQFF; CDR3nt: TGTGCCAGCAGCAACCGGGAAAATGAGCAGTTCTTC
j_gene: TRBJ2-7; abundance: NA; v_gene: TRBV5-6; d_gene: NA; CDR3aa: CASSLGERTYEQYF; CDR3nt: TGTGCCAGCAGCTTGGGCGAGCGAACCTACGAGCAGTACTTC
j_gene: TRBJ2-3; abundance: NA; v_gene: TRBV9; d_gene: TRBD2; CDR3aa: CASSVAVSGGRDTQYF; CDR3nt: TGTGCCAGCAGCGTAGCTGTGAGCGGGGGGCGGGATACGCAGTATTTT
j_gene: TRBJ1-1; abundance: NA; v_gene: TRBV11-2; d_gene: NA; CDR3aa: CASSLVFTNTEAFF; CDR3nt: TGTGCCAGCAGCTTAGTGTTTACGAACACTGAAGCTTTCTTT
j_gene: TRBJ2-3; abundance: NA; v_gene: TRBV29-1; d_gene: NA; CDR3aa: CSWGNGGTDTQYF; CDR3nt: TGCAGCTGGGGTAATGGGGGCACAGATACGCAGTATTTT
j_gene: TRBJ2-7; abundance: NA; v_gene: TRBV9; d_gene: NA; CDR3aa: CASSPRRGEQYF; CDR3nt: TGTGCCAGCAGCCCCCGTCGCGGCGAGCAGTACTTC